This TCR beta chain was sequenced during a study of tumor and adjacent non-tumor tissue in lung cancer. Whole-study results and caveats: Tumor tissue had significantly higher TCR diversity than normal lung.

This sample's RNA came from whole unsorted tissue. This clonotype was recorded many times. Its antigen is still unknown. From germline, CDR1 is MNHNS and CDR2 SASEGT. The CDR3 is made up of 15 amino acids. V was trimmed by 1 base and J by 4 bases, leaving 11 bases between them. A modified ARM-PCR protocol with three rounds of nested PCR amplified TCRbeta. TCRdb re-called the multiplex PCR reads with MiXCR, one entry per CDR3 protein. The sample lists about 76,000 distinct CDR3 sequences, under 70% occurring once. Sequencing was performed on lung tumor tissue. This TCR was sampled from a woman aged 70-85 years with non-small cell lung cancer. The gene calls are TRBV6-1 and TRBJ1-5; no definite D call. The CDR3 sequence: CASSEVLKGNQPQHF. The CDR3 nucleotides read TGTGCCAGCAGTGAAGTTCTCAAGGGAAATCAGCCCCAGCATTTT.